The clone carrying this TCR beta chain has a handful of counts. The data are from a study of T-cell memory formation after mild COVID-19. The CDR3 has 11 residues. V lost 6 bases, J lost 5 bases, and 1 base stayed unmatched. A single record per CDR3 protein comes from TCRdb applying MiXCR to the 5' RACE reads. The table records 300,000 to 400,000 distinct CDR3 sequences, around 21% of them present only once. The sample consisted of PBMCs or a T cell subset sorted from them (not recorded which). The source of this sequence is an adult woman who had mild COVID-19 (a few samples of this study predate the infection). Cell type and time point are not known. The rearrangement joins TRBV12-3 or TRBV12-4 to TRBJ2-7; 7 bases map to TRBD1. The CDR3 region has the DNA TGTGCCAGCAGGACAGGGAACGAGCAGTACTTC. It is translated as CASRTGNEQYF.